The clone carrying this TCR beta chain came up a few times. The antigen remains unidentified. Between the trimmed V and J ends, which lost 1 base and 5 bases, there was a span of 10 bases. Germline CDR1 is KGHDR and CDR2 is SFDVKD. The CDR3 contains 14 residues. This sample is part of a study of response to subunit inactivated influenza vaccine. TCRdb re-called the RT-PCR reads through MiXCR, storing one row per CDR3 protein. The data hold around 530,000 distinct CDR3 sequences, with more than 15% observed a single time. Whole-study findings and limits: Authors proposed each seasonal influenza vaccination draws in few new T cells.

The TCR originated in a man between 45 and 75 years old who received an inactivated influenza vaccine. The sample in question was CD4+ T cells sorted from PBMCs, obtained roughly 24 months after vaccination. V is TRBV24-1 and J is TRBJ1-2; no firm D call. The CDR3 sequence: CATSDFAADYGYTF. The CDR3 DNA reads TGTGCCACCAGTGATTTTGCGGCGGATTATGGCTACACCTTC.